This passage covers 27 T cell receptor beta chains from one sample sequenced in a study of blood T cell repertoires in COVID-19. Only in-frame clones appear in the TCRdb table, and some are missing; sequencing was by immunoSEQ multiplex PCR. The top ten clones hold around 1.5% of a sample with about 200,000 clones, approximately 91% of them seen once. The sample comprised peripheral blood. These receptors all come from a man in his late teens or twenties with active or convalescent COVID-19.

This chain connects TRBV5-5 to TRBJ1-3; tentative D call: TRBD1 (5 bases). The germline V gene has CDR1 SGHKS and CDR2 YYEKEE (reference sequence). This CDR3 is 16 amino acids long. The V end was cut by 4 bases, the J end by 0 bases, with 14 bases between. CDR3 nucleotide sequence: TGTGCCAGCAGCAAAGTGTCGGGGGACTCTGGAAACACCATATATTTT. Amino acid sequence: CASSKVSGDSGNTIYF.

The chain has TRBV5-1 and TRBJ1-4, with D hard to call. Germline loops: CDR1 SGHRS, CDR2 YFSETQ. The CDR3 totals 17 residues. V was cut by 3 bases and J by 2 bases, with 17 bases left in between. The CDR3 DNA is TGCGCCAGCAGCTCCCTCGTTTCCCGGGGTACTAATGAAAAACTGTTTTTT. This sequence encodes CASSSLVSRGTNEKLFF.

The V gene is TRBV30, the J gene TRBJ1-1; 9 bases match TRBD1. There are 16 residues in the CDR3. Looked up from germline, CDR1 is GTSNPN and CDR2 is SVGIG (reference sequence). With V trimmed by 3 bases and J by 0 bases, 8 bases remained unmatched. CDR3 protein: CAWRMGQGLMNTEAFF. In DNA, the CDR3 is TGTGCCTGGAGAATGGGACAGGGCCTAATGAACACTGAAGCTTTCTTT.

The rearrangement uses TRBV5-1 and TRBJ2-3, with D hard to call. This CDR3 is built from 15 residues. V was pared by 0 bases and J by 3 bases, with 11 bases between. CDR1 is SGHRS, CDR2 YFSETQ, per germline. This chain's CDR3 is CASSLVRSETDTQYF. The CDR3, as DNA: TGCGCCAGCAGCTTGGTTCGGAGCGAGACAGATACGCAGTATTTT. The complete variable domain, with remaining parts taken from reference TRBV5-1 and TRBJ2-3, reads KAGVTQTPRYLIKTRGQQVTLSCSPISGHRSVSWYQQTPGQGLQFLFEYFSETQRNKGNFPGRFSGRQFSNSRSEMNVSTLELGDSALYLCASSLVRSETDTQYFGPGTRLTVL.

Here the CDR3 DNA reads TGTGCCAGCCCGGACAGTTCCATGAACACTGAAGCTTTCTTT. This codes for CASPDSSMNTEAFF. The chain links TRBV2 to TRBJ1-1; a weak D match, TRBD1 (6 bases). With 8 bases removed from V and 0 bases from J, the gap between germline ends came to 13 bases. The germline CDR1 and CDR2 sequences are SNHLY and FYNNEI. The CDR3 length is 14 residues. Based on the CDR3 plus reference TRBV2 and TRBJ1-1, the full variable domain is EPEVTQTPSHQVTQMGQEVILRCVPISNHLYFYWYRQILGQKVEFLVSFYNNEISEKSEIFDDQFSVERPDGSNFTLKIRSTKLEDSAMYFCASPDSSMNTEAFFGQGTRLTVV.

This chain uses TRBV5-1 with TRBJ2-7; D ambiguous. Germline CDR1 is SGHRS and CDR2 is YFSETQ. V was pared by 2 bases and J by 2 bases, with 11 bases between. The CDR3 runs 14 residues. As DNA, the CDR3 is TGCGCCAGCAGCTTTGGGCAGCCGACCTACGAGCAGTACTTC. Amino acids: CASSFGQPTYEQYF.

The CDR3 nucleotides read TGTGCCAGCAGCCAGGCTCAGGGAAGCACAGATACGCAGTATTTT. This gives the protein CASSQAQGSTDTQYF. This sequence joins TRBV7-3 and TRBJ2-3; perhaps TRBD1 as D (5 bases). This CDR3 contains 15 residues. Trimming left V 5 bases short and J 0 bases short, with 12 bases between. CDR1 and CDR2 from the germline V gene are SGHTA and FQGTGA. The whole variable domain, remainder taken from reference TRBV7-3 and TRBJ2-3, is GAGVSQTPSNKVTEKGKYVELRCDPISGHTALYWYRQSLGQGPEFLIYFQGTGAADDSGLPNDRFFAVRPEGSVSTLKIQRTERGDSAVYLCASSQAQGSTDTQYFGPGTRLTVL.

This sequence joins TRBV2 and TRBJ2-2; 15 bases line up with TRBD2. V dropped 6 bases and J dropped 6; count of bases not matched to a gene: 11. The CDR3 runs 18 residues. The germline gives CDR1 SNHLY, CDR2 FYNNEI. The chain's CDR3 is CASRVGLAGGPLAGELFF. CDR3 sequence (DNA): TGTGCCAGCAGGGTTGGACTAGCGGGGGGGCCATTAGCCGGGGAGCTGTTTTTT.

This clone was detected a few times. One junction end disagrees with the germline gene, perhaps due to a read error. CDR3 sequence reads: CASRLGQNQPQHF. The CDR3 DNA reads as TGTGCCAGCAGGTTAGGACAGAATCAGCCCCAGCATTTT. The chain combines TRBV12-3 or TRBV12-4 with TRBJ1-5; tentative D call: TRBD1 (6 bases). This CDR3 spans 13 amino acids.

The rearrangement joins TRBV29-1 to TRBJ2-5; possible D gene TRBD2, 6 bases. Germline V lookup: CDR1 SQVTM, CDR2 ANQGSEA. The CDR3 loop spans 12 amino acids. The V end lost 3 bases, the J end lost 5 bases, and 10 bases lay between the germline ends. CDR3 sequence reads: CSVDLLAETQYF. CDR3 in DNA: TGCAGCGTTGACCTCCTAGCGGAGACCCAGTACTTC.

This clone was picked up one time. V usage is TRBV7-9 and J usage is TRBJ2-1; 7 bases are a match to TRBD2. Germline CDR1 reads SEHNR; CDR2 reads FQNEAQ (reference sequence). The CDR3 has 15 amino acids. Trimming removed 5 bases from V and 6 bases from J; junction bases left unmatched: 10. CDR3 in amino acids: CASSPLGEGLNEQFF. The DNA of the CDR3 is TGTGCCAGCAGCCCGTTGGGGGAGGGCCTCAATGAGCAGTTCTTC.

V is TRBV19 and J is TRBJ1-1; possibly TRBD1 for D (6 bases). The CDR3 covers 12 residues. The V gene lost 10 bases and the J gene lost 1 base, with 10 bases spanning the gap. Germline-derived CDR1 and CDR2 are LNHDA and SQIVND (reference sequence). CDR3 protein: CATGQRNTEAFF. In nucleotides, the CDR3 is TGTGCCACCGGACAGAGGAACACTGAAGCTTTCTTT.

The chain is built from TRBV30 and TRBJ1-5; D unclear. Germline V CDR1 and CDR2: GTSNPN, SVGIG (reference sequence). With 0 bases removed from V and 6 bases from J, the gap between germline ends came to 6 bases. The CDR3 runs 12 residues. CDR3 sequence reads: CAWSVQSQPQHF. The CDR3 DNA reads TGTGCCTGGAGTGTACAAAGTCAGCCCCAGCATTTT.

The chain recombines TRBV11-2 with TRBJ1-2, with 7 bases fitting TRBD1. The CDR3 has 17 residues. V lost 6 bases and J lost 2; bases outside the gene matches: 15. Germline CDR1 and CDR2: SGHAT and FQNNGV. Here the CDR3 DNA reads TGTGCCAGCAGGGGGTGGGGACAGACTCAACTAAACTATGGCTACACCTTC. Residues: CASRGWGQTQLNYGYTF.

V and J are TRBV30 and TRBJ2-7, with 8 positions matching TRBD2. Losses at the gene ends were 3 bases for V and 5 bases for J; bases not matched to a gene: 6. CDR1 and CDR2 (germline): GTSNPN, SVGIG (reference sequence). The CDR3 has 13 amino acids. CDR3 bases: TGTGCCTGGAGGCCCAGCGGGGGAAACGAGCAGTACTTC. It is translated as CAWRPSGGNEQYF. Complete variable domain (other parts from reference TRBV30 and TRBJ2-7): SQTIHQWPATLVQPVGSPLSLECTVEGTSNPNLYWYRQAAGRGLQLLFYSVGIGQISSEVPQNLSASRPQDRQFILSSKKLLLSDSGFYLCAWRPSGGNEQYFGPGTRLTVT.

There are a few counts of this clone. The chain combines TRBV3-1 (or the pseudogene TRBV3-2) with TRBJ1-1; D possibly corresponds to TRBD1 (5 bases). CDR3 length: 11 amino acids. From germline, CDR1 is LGHDT and CDR2 YNNKEL (reference sequence). Trimming took off 3 bases at V and 8 bases at J, with 7 bases between the two ends. The CDR3 DNA reads TGTGCCAGCAGCCACTCAGGGGAAGCTTTCTTT. Its protein product is CASSHSGEAFF.

The chain combines TRBV7-2 with TRBJ2-1, with D possibly being TRBD2 (6 bases). The germline V gene has CDR1 SGHTA and CDR2 FQGNSA. The CDR3 sequence is 15 residues long. The germline V and J ends were trimmed by 2 bases and 6 bases, with 14 bases remaining between them. CDR3 coding DNA: TGTGCCAGCAGCTTAATGGGGGGAGACGGCAATGAGCAGTTCTTC. As protein: CASSLMGGDGNEQFF.

The gene calls are TRBV5-1 and TRBJ2-1; 9 nucleotides align to TRBD1. Germline V gives CDR1 SGHRS, CDR2 YFSETQ. This CDR3 has 16 amino acids. V dropped 4 bases and J dropped 5; count of bases not matched to a gene: 10. The CDR3 here is CASSPAAGTGNNEQFF. For the CDR3, the DNA is TGCGCCAGCAGCCCGGCGGCCGGGACAGGGAACAATGAGCAGTTCTTC. Variable domain in full (rest from reference TRBV5-1 and TRBJ2-1): KAGVTQTPRYLIKTRGQQVTLSCSPISGHRSVSWYQQTPGQGLQFLFEYFSETQRNKGNFPGRFSGRQFSNSRSEMNVSTLELGDSALYLCASSPAAGTGNNEQFFGPGTRLTVL.

The V call is TRBV5-8, the J call TRBJ1-1; D not resolved. CDR3 length equals 13 residues. Germline values: CDR1 SGHTS, CDR2 YDEGEE. V was clipped by 3 bases and J by 1 base, with 7 bases between them. Here the CDR3 reads CASSSLRNTEAFF. DNA for the CDR3: TGTGCCAGCAGCTCTCTCAGGAACACTGAAGCTTTCTTT.

The chain is built from TRBV29-1 and TRBJ1-2; no firm D call. From germline, CDR1 is SQVTM and CDR2 ANQGSEA. The CDR3 loop spans 12 amino acids. V gave up 6 bases and J gave up 8 bases, with 16 bases separating them. CDR3 DNA sequence: TGCAGCGTGGCCCGGGATGATTGGGGCTACACCTTC. Its protein product is CSVARDDWGYTF.

As for this clone: One end of the junction is discordant with germline, which a read error may explain. This chain links TRBV11-2 with TRBJ2-2, with 8 nucleotides matching TRBD1. This CDR3 region has 14 residues. Germline assignment: CDR1 SGHAT and CDR2 FQNNGV. The chain's CDR3 is CASSLTGGDGGLFF. The CDR3 nucleotides are TGTGCCAGCAGCCTAACAGGGGGAGATGGGGGGCTGTTTTTT.

The chain carries TRBV6-5 and TRBJ1-1, with no clear D. The CDR3 totals 15 residues. Germline CDR1 and CDR2: MNHEY and SVGAGI. V shed 2 bases and J shed 1 base, with 11 bases lying between them. The CDR3 DNA reads TGTGCCAGCAGTTACGATGGTTTGAGGAACACTGAAGCTTTCTTT. It translates to CASSYDGLRNTEAFF.

This chain connects TRBV6-1 to TRBJ1-5; 9 positions agree with TRBD1. With V trimmed by 3 bases and J by 5 bases, 17 bases remained unmatched. Germline lookup yields CDR1 MNHNS and CDR2 SASEGT. The length of the CDR3 is 19 residues. CDR3 in DNA: TGTGCCAGCAGTGACAAACCCGGACAGGGGCAGATTGGTGATCAGCCCCAGCATTTT. As protein: CASSDKPGQGQIGDQPQHF.

The J gene is TRBJ1-6, the V gene TRBV19, with TRBD1 matching 9 bases. The V segment lost 4 bases and the J segment 11 bases; nucleotides outside the gene matches: 9. The CDR3 covers 15 residues. The germline V gene has CDR1 LNHDA and CDR2 SQIVND (reference sequence). The CDR3 bases are TGTGCCAGTAGTAGGGACAGGGCCTACGCCGCACCCCTCCACTTT. Its protein product is CASSRDRAYAAPLHF. Drawing the rest from reference TRBV19 and TRBJ1-6, the complete variable domain is DGGITQSPKYLFRKEGQNVTLSCEQNLNHDAMYWYRQDPGQGLRLIYYSQIVNDFQKGDIAEGYSVSREKKESFPLTVTSAQKNPTAFYLCASSRDRAYAAPLHFGNGTRLTVT.

The chain joins TRBV7-2 to TRBJ1-2, with unresolved D. Germline CDR1 and CDR2: SGHTA and FQGNSA. The CDR3 consists of 15 residues. The V end was cut by 2 bases, the J end by 4 bases, with 14 bases between. The CDR3 is CASSLQEVPSYGYTF. The CDR3 nucleotides read TGTGCCAGCAGCTTACAGGAGGTTCCATCCTATGGCTACACCTTC.

The chain uses TRBV6-5 and TRBJ1-1; 10 positions match TRBD1. Trimming took 4 bases from V and 4 from J; bases not matched to a gene: 9. Per germline, CDR1 MNHEY and CDR2 SVGAGI. This CDR3 has 16 residues. CDR3 in amino acids: CASSFTGTGAVTEAFF. The CDR3 DNA sequence: TGTGCCAGCAGTTTTACCGGGACAGGGGCGGTCACTGAAGCTTTCTTT.

The V gene is TRBV5-1, the J gene TRBJ2-3; D unresolved. The germline CDR1 and CDR2 sequences are SGHRS and YFSETQ. V was trimmed by 3 bases and J by 1 base, leaving 6 bases between them. The CDR3 loop spans 13 amino acids. The CDR3 DNA follows: TGCGCCAGCAGCTCTTTCCGCACAGATACGCAGTATTTT. Its translation is CASSSFRTDTQYF. The full variable domain, its missing parts supplied by reference TRBV5-1 and TRBJ2-3, is KAGVTQTPRYLIKTRGQQVTLSCSPISGHRSVSWYQQTPGQGLQFLFEYFSETQRNKGNFPGRFSGRQFSNSRSEMNVSTLELGDSALYLCASSSFRTDTQYFGPGTRLTVL.